Each of the 14 T cell receptor beta chains below was sequenced from the same sample in a study of response to subunit inactivated influenza vaccine. TCRdb processed the RT-PCR reads anew with MiXCR; each CDR3 protein has one entry. Found here are under 500,000 distinct CDR3 sequences, 9.5% to 12% of them singletons; the top ten hold roughly 12%. The material sequenced was PBMCs from blood, taken roughly 47 days after vaccination. Receptors originate from a man aged 50-59 years who received an inactivated influenza vaccine.

This clonotype has only a few counts. The chain uses TRBV6-1 and TRBJ1-4, with 8 bases identical to TRBD1. V lost 4 bases and J lost 0; bases outside the gene matches: 19. The germline V gene encodes CDR1 MNHNS and CDR2 SASEGT. CDR3 length equals 21 residues. This CDR3 is CASSGPGQEWGFDATNEKLFF. For the CDR3, the DNA is TGTGCCAGCAGTGGTCCGGGACAGGAATGGGGCTTCGATGCAACTAATGAAAAACTGTTTTTT.

This clonotype was counted ten times or more. V is TRBV12-3 or TRBV12-4 and J is TRBJ2-2, with D possibly TRBD1 on 6 matching bases. The CDR3 runs to 14 residues. Trimming took 8 bases from V and 4 from J, leaving 14 bases between them. DNA of the CDR3: TGTGCCAGCGGACCAACAGGGCCCACCGGGGAGCTGTTTTTT. Protein sequence: CASGPTGPTGELFF.

This clonotype was observed a handful of times. The rearrangement uses TRBV7-6 and TRBJ2-7; 7 bases align to TRBD2. The junction had 8 bases not matched to a gene; V was cut back by 2 bases and J by 7 bases. Germline V CDR1 and CDR2: SGHVS, FNYEAQ. This CDR3 has 14 residues. CDR3 sequence reads: CASSLHELGGEQYF. CDR3 DNA sequence: TGTGCCAGCAGCTTACATGAATTGGGGGGGGAGCAGTACTTC.

This clonotype has a handful of counts. The gene calls are TRBV24-1 and TRBJ2-2; D is undetermined. The CDR3 sequence is 16 residues long. CDR1 KGHDR and CDR2 SFDVKD come from the germline V gene. V lost 5 bases to trimming and J lost 9 bases, with 21 bases between them. As DNA, the CDR3 is TGTGCCACCAGTGCCCACGGATCATCCTCGGGCAGGGAGCTGTTTTTT. Its translation: CATSAHGSSSGRELFF.

This clonotype was observed a handful of times. V is TRBV5-1 and J is TRBJ2-2; D is undetermined. The CDR3 loop spans 12 amino acids. The V end lost 3 bases, the J end lost 6 bases, and 6 bases lay between the germline ends. Germline assignment: CDR1 SGHRS and CDR2 YFSETQ. CDR3 sequence reads: CASSSTAGELFF. CDR3 coding DNA: TGCGCCAGCAGCTCCACCGCCGGGGAGCTGTTTTTT.

The sample holds a few counts of this clonotype. The chain employs TRBV6-7 and TRBJ2-1; 8 bases map to TRBD2. TRBV6-7 is given ORF status, its function remaining uncertain. The CDR3 is 20 residues long. V was clipped by 5 bases and J by 1 base; unmatched bases: 19. The CDR3 here is CASSNGGGLAGDGSYNEQFF. CDR3 DNA sequence: TGTGCCAGCAGTAACGGAGGCGGCCTAGCGGGTGATGGGTCCTACAATGAGCAGTTCTTC.

V and J are TRBV7-8 and TRBJ2-7, with D possibly TRBD1 on 5 matching bases. The CDR3 consists of 16 residues. V lost 5 bases and J 3 bases, leaving 20 bases between the germline ends. Germline lookup yields CDR1 SGHVS and CDR2 FQNEAQ. The DNA of the CDR3 is TGTGCCAGCAGCCCCCGCCCAGGGATCGTCAGCTACGAGCAGTACTTC. Its protein is CASSPRPGIVSYEQYF.

The sample holds a few counts of this clonotype. The V call is TRBV6-1, the J call TRBJ2-2, with a possible D match to TRBD2 (6 bases). V dropped 6 bases and J dropped 3 bases, with 14 bases sitting between them. Germline V gene data show CDR1 as MNHNS and CDR2 as SASEGT. The CDR3 covers 15 residues. In DNA form, the CDR3 reads TGTGCCAGCAGGGAAACCGGGACTTACACCGGGGAGCTGTTTTTT. As protein: CASRETGTYTGELFF.

This clonotype showed up many times. CDR3 DNA sequence: TGTGCCAGCGGGGGGGGCATGTACACCGGGGAGCTGTTTTTT. This encodes CASGGGMYTGELFF. The chain carries TRBV7-2 and TRBJ2-2, with D possibly matching TRBD2 (7 bases). This CDR3 contains 14 residues. Trimming stripped 8 bases from V and 3 bases from J, with 13 bases between. Germline CDR1 is SGHTA and CDR2 is FQGNSA.

In this sample, this clonotype turned up a few times. This chain connects TRBV4-3 to TRBJ2-2, with D hard to call. The germline V gene has CDR1 LGHNA and CDR2 YSLEER. V lost 0 bases and J 1 base, leaving 15 bases between the germline ends. This CDR3 has 18 residues. The CDR3 coding sequence is TGCGCCAGCAGCCAAGACCTCACAGAAATTCTGAACACCGGGGAGCTGTTTTTT. Translating it yields CASSQDLTEILNTGELFF.

This clonotype was found a few times. The chain recombines TRBV7-8 with TRBJ2-7, with 9 bases lining up with TRBD2. CDR3 length: 19 residues. Trimming took 1 base from V and 1 from J; bases not matched to a gene: 14. In germline, CDR1 is SGHVS, CDR2 FQNEAQ. CDR3 region: CASSLEVRGLARKSYEQYF. DNA of the CDR3: TGTGCCAGCAGCTTAGAGGTGCGGGGACTAGCACGGAAGTCCTACGAGCAGTACTTC.

To note about this clonotype: This clone may be a read error of a much larger clone one base away. This chain connects TRBV12-3 or TRBV12-4 to TRBJ2-3, with TRBD2 matching over 11 bases. The CDR3 spans 15 residues. The ends lost 1 base at V and 8 bases at J; junction bases unmatched: 5. This chain's CDR3 is CASSLDSGGAGTQYF. In DNA, the CDR3 is TGTGCCAGCAGTTTAGATAGCGGGGGGGCAGGTACGCAGTATTTT.

This clonotype has a handful of counts. The rearrangement links TRBV4-2 to TRBJ2-7; a possible D gene is TRBD2 (6 bases). The germline gives CDR1 LGHNA, CDR2 YNFKEQ. Trimming took 4 bases from V and 3 from J, leaving 13 bases between them. CDR3 size: 14 residues. This chain's CDR3 is CASSLWGVSYEQYF. CDR3 coding DNA: TGTGCCAGCAGCCTTTGGGGGGTCAGCTACGAGCAGTACTTC.

This clonotype was recorded a few times. The CDR3 nucleotides are TGTGCCAGCAGCTTATCGGACCTAGCGGGAGGGCCCTACGAGCAGTACTTC. Residues: CASSLSDLAGGPYEQYF. The gene calls are TRBV11-2 and TRBJ2-7; 12 nucleotides match TRBD2. The CDR3 runs to 17 residues. V was pared by 2 bases and J by 2 bases, with 7 bases of the junction left unmatched. Germline V gene lookup returns CDR1 SGHAT and CDR2 FQNNGV.